In this sample, the clone carrying this T cell receptor beta chain turned up a few times. This record belongs to a study of cytomegalovirus exposure and HLA in healthy donors. Study-wide background: From around 180 million T cells, an earlier analysis saw some 120 million unique TCR beta sequences.

The germline gives CDR1 MNHEY, CDR2 SVGAGI. V dropped 2 bases and J dropped 5; count of bases not matched to a gene: 5. The length of the CDR3 is 15 residues. PCR used 60 Vbeta primers and 13 Jbeta primers. The data were produced by immunoSEQ multiplex PCR, yet TCRdb's version contains in-frame clones alone and is incomplete. Of approximately 150,000 clones listed, around 75% are singletons. The clonotype originates from a woman aged 40 to 50 in good health and CMV-seronegative. The sequenced sample was PBMCs. This chain connects TRBV6-5 to TRBJ1-5; 8 bases fit TRBD1. The CDR3 spells CASSYTQGAHQPQHF. The CDR3 nucleotides are TGTGCCAGCAGTTACACGCAGGGGGCTCATCAGCCCCAGCATTTT.